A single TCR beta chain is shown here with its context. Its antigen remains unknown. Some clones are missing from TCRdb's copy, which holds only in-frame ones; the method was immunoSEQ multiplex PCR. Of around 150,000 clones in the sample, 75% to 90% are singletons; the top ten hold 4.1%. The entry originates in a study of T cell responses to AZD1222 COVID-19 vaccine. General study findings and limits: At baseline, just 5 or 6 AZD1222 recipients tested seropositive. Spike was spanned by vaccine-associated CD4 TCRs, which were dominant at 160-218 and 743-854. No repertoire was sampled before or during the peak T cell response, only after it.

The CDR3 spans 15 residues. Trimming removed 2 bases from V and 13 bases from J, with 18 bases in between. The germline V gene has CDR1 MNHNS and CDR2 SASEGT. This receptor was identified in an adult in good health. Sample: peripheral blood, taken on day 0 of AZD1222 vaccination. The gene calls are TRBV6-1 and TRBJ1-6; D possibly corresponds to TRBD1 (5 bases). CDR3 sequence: CASSESRGSWSPLHF. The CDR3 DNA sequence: TGTGCCAGCAGTGAATCGCGGGGGAGTTGGTCCCCCCTCCACTTT.